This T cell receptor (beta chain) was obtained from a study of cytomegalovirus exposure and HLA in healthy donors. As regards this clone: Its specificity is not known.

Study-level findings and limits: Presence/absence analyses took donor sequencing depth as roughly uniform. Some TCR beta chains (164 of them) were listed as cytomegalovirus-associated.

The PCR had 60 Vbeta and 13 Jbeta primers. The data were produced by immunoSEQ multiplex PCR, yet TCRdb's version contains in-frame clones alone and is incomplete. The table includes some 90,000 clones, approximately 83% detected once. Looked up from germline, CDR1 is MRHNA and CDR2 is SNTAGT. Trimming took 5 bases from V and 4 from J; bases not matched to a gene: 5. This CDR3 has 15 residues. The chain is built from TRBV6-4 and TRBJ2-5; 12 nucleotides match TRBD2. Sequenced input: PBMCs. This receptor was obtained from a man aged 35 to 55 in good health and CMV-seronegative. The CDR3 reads CASSYASGGAETQYF. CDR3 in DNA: TGTGCCAGCAGTTACGCTAGCGGGGGGGCAGAGACCCAGTACTTC.